The 2 T cell receptor beta chains below were found in one sample sequenced in a study of PD-L1 blockade in urothelial cancer. TCRdb's copy holds only in-frame clones and misses some; the assay was immunoSEQ multiplex PCR. The sample records about 88,000 clones, roughly 90% being singletons. Material: PBMCs, obtained around atezolizumab (anti-PD-L1) treatment. The origin of the receptors is a man in his sixties with urothelial cancer.

The rearrangement joins TRBV9 to TRBJ2-2; D is undetermined. The CDR3 consists of 15 residues. V gave up 0 bases and J gave up 7 bases, with 13 bases separating them. The germline CDR1 and CDR2 sequences are SGDLS and YYNGEE. The CDR3 DNA reads TGTGCCAGCAGCGTAGGAGGTCAGCTGATCGGGGAGCTGTTTTTT. It yields the protein CASSVGGQLIGELFF.

This clone appeared a few times. The chain joins TRBV4-1 to TRBJ1-1, with 7 positions matching TRBD1. CDR1 is MGHRA, CDR2 YSYEKL, per germline. The ends lost 5 bases at V and 1 base at J; junction bases unmatched: 16. This CDR3 region has 18 residues. The CDR3 spells CASSIHRGSKTPNTEAFF. CDR3 bases: TGCGCCAGCAGCATCCACAGGGGCTCCAAAACCCCGAACACTGAAGCTTTCTTT.